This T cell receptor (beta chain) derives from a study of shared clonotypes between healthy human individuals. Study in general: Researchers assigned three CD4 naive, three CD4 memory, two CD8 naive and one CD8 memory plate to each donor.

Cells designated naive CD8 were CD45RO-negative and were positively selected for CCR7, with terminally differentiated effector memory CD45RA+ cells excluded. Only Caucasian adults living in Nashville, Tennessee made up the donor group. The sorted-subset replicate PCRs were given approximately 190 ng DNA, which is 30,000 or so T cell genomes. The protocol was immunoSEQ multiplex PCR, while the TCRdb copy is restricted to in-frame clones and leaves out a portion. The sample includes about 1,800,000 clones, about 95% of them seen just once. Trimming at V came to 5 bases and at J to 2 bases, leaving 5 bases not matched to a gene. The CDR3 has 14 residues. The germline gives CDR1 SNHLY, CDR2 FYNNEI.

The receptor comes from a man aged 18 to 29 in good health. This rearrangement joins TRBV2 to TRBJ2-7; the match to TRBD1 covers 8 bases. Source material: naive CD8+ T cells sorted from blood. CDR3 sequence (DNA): TGTGCCAGCAGTTCCGACAGGGGCGCCTACGAGCAGTACTTC. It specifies CASSSDRGAYEQYF.